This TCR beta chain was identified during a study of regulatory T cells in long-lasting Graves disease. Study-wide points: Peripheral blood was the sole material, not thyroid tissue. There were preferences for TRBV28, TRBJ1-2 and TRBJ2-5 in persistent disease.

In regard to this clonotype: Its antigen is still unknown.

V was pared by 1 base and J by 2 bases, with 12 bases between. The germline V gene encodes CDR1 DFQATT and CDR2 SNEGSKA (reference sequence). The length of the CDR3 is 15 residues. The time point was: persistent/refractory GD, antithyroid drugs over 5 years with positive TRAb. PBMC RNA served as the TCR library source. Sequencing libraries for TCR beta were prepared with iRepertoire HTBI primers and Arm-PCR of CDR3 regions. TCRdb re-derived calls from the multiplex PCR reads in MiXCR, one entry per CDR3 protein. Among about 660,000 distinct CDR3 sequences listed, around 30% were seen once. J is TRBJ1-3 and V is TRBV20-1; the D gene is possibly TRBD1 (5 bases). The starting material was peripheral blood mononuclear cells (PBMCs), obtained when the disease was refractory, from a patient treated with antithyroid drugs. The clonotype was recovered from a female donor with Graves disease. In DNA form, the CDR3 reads TGCAGTGCTAGAGGTCTCGGGGGGGCTGGAAACACCATATATTTT. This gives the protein CSARGLGGAGNTIYF.